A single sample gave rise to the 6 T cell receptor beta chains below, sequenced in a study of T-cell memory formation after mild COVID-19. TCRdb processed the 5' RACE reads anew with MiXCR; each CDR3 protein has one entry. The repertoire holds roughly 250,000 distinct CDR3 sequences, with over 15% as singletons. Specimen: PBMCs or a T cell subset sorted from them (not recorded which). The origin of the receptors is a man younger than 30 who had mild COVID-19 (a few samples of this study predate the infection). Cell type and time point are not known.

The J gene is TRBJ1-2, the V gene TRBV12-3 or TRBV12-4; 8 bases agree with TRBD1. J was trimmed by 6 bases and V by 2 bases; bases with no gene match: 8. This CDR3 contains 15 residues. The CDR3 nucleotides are TGTGCCAGCAGTTTACAATCAGGGGGCCTAAATGGCTACACCTTC. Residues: CASSLQSGGLNGYTF.

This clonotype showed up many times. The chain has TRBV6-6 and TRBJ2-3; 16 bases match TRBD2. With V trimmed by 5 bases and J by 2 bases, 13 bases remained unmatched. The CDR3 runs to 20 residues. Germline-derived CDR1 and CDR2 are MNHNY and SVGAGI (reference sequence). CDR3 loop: CASSRTPGTSGGGNTDTQYF. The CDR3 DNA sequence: TGTGCCAGCAGTAGAACCCCAGGGACTAGCGGGGGGGGAAACACAGATACGCAGTATTTT.

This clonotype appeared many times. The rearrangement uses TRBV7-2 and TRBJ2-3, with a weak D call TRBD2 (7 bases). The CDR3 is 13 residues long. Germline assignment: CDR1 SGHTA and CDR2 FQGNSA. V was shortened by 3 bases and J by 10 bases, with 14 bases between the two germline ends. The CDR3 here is CASSFGGAQSQYF. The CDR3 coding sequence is TGTGCCAGCAGCTTTGGGGGGGCCCAGTCGCAGTATTTT.

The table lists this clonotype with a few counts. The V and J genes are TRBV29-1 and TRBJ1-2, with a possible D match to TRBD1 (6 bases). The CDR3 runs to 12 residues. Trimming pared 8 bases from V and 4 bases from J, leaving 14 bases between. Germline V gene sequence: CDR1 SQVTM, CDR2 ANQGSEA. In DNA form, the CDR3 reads TGCAGCACTCGGACAGATACCTATGGCTACACCTTC. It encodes CSTRTDTYGYTF.

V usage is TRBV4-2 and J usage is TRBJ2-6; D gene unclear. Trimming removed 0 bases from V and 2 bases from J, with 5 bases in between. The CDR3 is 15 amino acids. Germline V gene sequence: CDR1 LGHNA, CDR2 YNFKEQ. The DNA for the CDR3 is TGTGCCAGCAGCCAAGACGTTACTGGGGCCAACGTCCTGACTTTC. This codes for CASSQDVTGANVLTF.

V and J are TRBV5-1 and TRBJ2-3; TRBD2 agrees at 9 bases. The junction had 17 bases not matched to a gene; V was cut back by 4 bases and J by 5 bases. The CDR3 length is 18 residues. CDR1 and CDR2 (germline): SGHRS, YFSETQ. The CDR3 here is CASSPTIVAGGQLDTQYF. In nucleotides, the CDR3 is TGCGCCAGCAGCCCCACCATCGTCGCGGGGGGGCAGCTAGATACGCAGTATTTT.